This entry lists 17 T cell receptor beta chains sequenced from one sample in a study of blood T cell repertoires in COVID-19. The assay was immunoSEQ multiplex PCR, and TCRdb's table has in-frame clones only and misses some. The repertoire holds about 160,000 clones, with around 89% as singletons. Sequencing was carried out using PBMCs or T cells enriched from blood (not recorded which). These receptors originate from a woman in her forties or fifties who had recovered from COVID-19.

V gene TRBV4-3 combines with J gene TRBJ2-5; 7 bases are shared with TRBD2. The V gene's germline CDR1 is LGHNA and CDR2 YSLEER. CDR3 length: 17 amino acids. J gave up 0 bases and V 0 bases, and 7 bases lay outside the gene matches. In DNA, the CDR3 is TGCGCCAGCAGCCAAGAATACAGCGGGGCTTACCAAGAGACCCAGTACTTC. Its translation: CASSQEYSGAYQETQYF.

The V call is TRBV6-6, the J call TRBJ1-2, with D uncertain. V was pared by 6 bases and J by 8 bases, with 10 bases between. Per the germline V gene, CDR1 is MNHNY and CDR2 is SVGAGI (reference sequence). This CDR3 has 11 amino acids. This CDR3 is CASSPSVGYTF. CDR3 coding DNA: TGTGCCAGCAGCCCCTCCGTAGGCTACACCTTC.

V gene TRBV19 combines with J gene TRBJ2-3; 7 nucleotides align to TRBD2. The V and J ends lost 2 bases and 5 bases, in that order; junction bases with no gene match: 7. This CDR3 is built from 15 residues. Germline V lookup: CDR1 LNHDA, CDR2 SQIVND (reference sequence). The CDR3 DNA sequence: TGTGCCAGTAGTATAAGGGGCGGGGGAGGAGATACGCAGTATTTT. This codes for CASSIRGGGGDTQYF.

This rearrangement joins TRBV11-2 to TRBJ1-1; D not certain. The CDR3 is made up of 13 amino acids. Trimming removed 3 bases from V and 1 base from J, with 6 bases in between. Germline V gene lookup returns CDR1 SGHAT and CDR2 FQNNGV. Here the CDR3 reads CASSLGTNTEAFF. The DNA of the CDR3 is TGTGCCAGCAGCTTGGGCACGAACACTGAAGCTTTCTTT.

This rearrangement joins TRBV6-6 to TRBJ1-2, with a possible D match to TRBD1 (5 bases). Germline values: CDR1 MNHNY, CDR2 SVGAGI (reference sequence). The CDR3 has 15 residues. The V end lost 6 bases, the J end lost 0 bases, and 14 bases lay between the germline ends. The CDR3 reads CASSRDSSPNYGYTF. The DNA for the CDR3 is TGTGCCAGCAGCCGTGACAGCTCTCCTAACTATGGCTACACCTTC.

The J gene is TRBJ2-7, the V gene TRBV5-6; 8 bases are shared with TRBD1. The CDR3 is made up of 14 amino acids. V shed 7 bases and J 4 bases; nucleotides not matched to a gene: 10. Germline V CDR1 and CDR2: SGHDT, YYEEEE. CDR3 protein: CASRGLDRDYEQYF. DNA of the CDR3: TGTGCCAGCCGGGGATTGGACAGGGATTACGAGCAGTACTTC. The full variable domain, in which reference TRBV5-6 and TRBJ2-7 provide the parts outside the CDR3, is DAGVTQSPTHLIKTRGQQVTLRCSPKSGHDTVSWYQQALGQGPQFIFQYYEEEERQRGNFPDRFSGHQFPNYSSELNVNALLLGDSALYLCASRGLDRDYEQYFGPGTRLTVT.

The rearrangement joins TRBV24-1 to TRBJ1-2; possible D gene TRBD1, 6 bases. The V end was cut by 5 bases, the J end by 2 bases, with 8 bases between. CDR1 and CDR2 from the germline V gene are KGHDR and SFDVKD. The CDR3 extends over 13 amino acids. The CDR3 DNA reads TGTGCCACCAGTGTCCAGGGGAACTATGGCTACACCTTC. Translation: CATSVQGNYGYTF.

This sequence joins TRBV5-1 and TRBJ2-7; D might be TRBD1 (5 bases). CDR3 size: 15 residues. Trimming left V 4 bases short and J 2 bases short, with 16 bases between. Germline V lookup: CDR1 SGHRS, CDR2 YFSETQ. The CDR3 DNA sequence: TGCGCCAGCAGCCCCGACCCCCAGGGTACCTACGAGCAGTACTTC. This gives the protein CASSPDPQGTYEQYF.

The rearrangement joins TRBV4-2 to TRBJ2-5, with 9 bases that match TRBD2. Looked up from germline, CDR1 is LGHNA and CDR2 is YNFKEQ. With V trimmed by 7 bases and J by 3 bases, 18 bases remained unmatched. CDR3 size: 18 residues. The CDR3 nucleotides are TGTGCCAGCAACCCATCAGCAGGGCTAGCGGGGAGCAAAGAGACCCAGTACTTC. Translating it yields CASNPSAGLAGSKETQYF.

This chain connects TRBV11-2 to TRBJ2-1; possibly TRBD2 for D (6 bases). Germline V lookup: CDR1 SGHAT, CDR2 FQNNGV. This CDR3 is 15 amino acids long. With 4 bases removed from V and 6 bases from J, the gap between germline ends came to 16 bases. CDR3 protein: CASSSPNGGRNEQFF. CDR3 DNA: TGTGCCAGCAGCTCTCCTAACGGGGGACGCAATGAGCAGTTCTTC. The full variable domain, its missing parts supplied by reference TRBV11-2 and TRBJ2-1, is EAGVAQSPRYKIIEKRQSVAFWCNPISGHATLYWYQQILGQGPKLLIQFQNNGVVDDSQLPKDRFSAERLKGVDSTLKIQPAKLEDSAVYLCASSSPNGGRNEQFFGPGTRLTVL.

This clone has only one observation. The same CDR3 arises from other DNA sequences in this sample as well. This chain uses TRBV19 with TRBJ2-3; 7 bases align to TRBD1. The CDR3 contains 16 residues. V lost 4 bases and J lost 0; bases outside the gene matches: 7. Germline assignment: CDR1 LNHDA and CDR2 SQIVND (reference sequence). The CDR3 sequence is CASSTRTGSSTDTQYF. DNA for the CDR3: TGTGCCAGTAGTACCCGGACAGGCTCTAGCACAGATACGCAGTATTTT.

The chain couples TRBV18 to TRBJ2-7; D remains unclear. Germline lookup yields CDR1 KGHSH and CDR2 LQKENI. This CDR3 region has 16 residues. The V end lost 1 base, the J end lost 3 bases, and 16 bases lay between the germline ends. The CDR3 region is CASSPRVGTADYEQYF. The CDR3 nucleotides are TGTGCCAGCTCACCACGAGTAGGAACAGCCGACTACGAGCAGTACTTC.

The chain combines TRBV6-5 with TRBJ2-4; possibly TRBD2 for D (6 bases). The CDR3 is made up of 16 amino acids. Trimming removed 0 bases at V and 7 bases at J, with 16 bases between. The V gene's germline CDR1 is MNHEY and CDR2 SVGAGI. CDR3 loop: CASSYSRGSGRNIQYF. Here the CDR3 DNA reads TGTGCCAGCAGTTACTCAAGGGGTTCAGGGAGGAACATTCAGTACTTC.

The genes are TRBV9 and TRBJ1-4; D uncertain. Germline V CDR1 and CDR2: SGDLS, YYNGEE. V lost 0 bases to trimming and J lost 8 bases, with 11 bases between them. CDR3 length equals 14 residues. The CDR3, as DNA: TGTGCCAGCAGCGTAGGGGCAGGTTTCGAAAAACTGTTTTTT. It translates to CASSVGAGFEKLFF. Looking up the rest from reference TRBV9 and TRBJ1-4 gives the full variable domain: DSGVTQTPKHLITATGQRVTLRCSPRSGDLSVYWYQQSLDQGLQFLIQYYNGEERAKGNILERFSAQQFPDLHSELNLSSLELGDSALYFCASSVGAGFEKLFFGSGTQLSVL.

Details on this clone: A junction end diverges from the germline sequence, so it may reflect a read error. The chain uses TRBV14 and TRBJ2-3; 8 bases align to TRBD2. Germline V gene lookup returns CDR1 SGHDN and CDR2 FVKESK. The CDR3 is 13 residues long. The CDR3 coding sequence is TGTGCCCGCAGCCGGGGGGGGGTGGATACGCAGTATTTT. This translates into CARSRGGVDTQYF.

The chain carries TRBV11-3 and TRBJ1-1; D possibly corresponds to TRBD1 (6 bases). The CDR3 is 14 amino acids. The V gene lost 1 base and the J gene lost 6 bases, with 12 bases spanning the gap. Per germline, CDR1 SGHNT and CDR2 YENEEA. CDR3 DNA sequence: TGTGCCAGCAGCTTAGCCAGGGGTGGACCTGAAGCTTTCTTT. Translating it yields CASSLARGGPEAFF.

This chain links TRBV7-9 with TRBJ1-2; D not resolved. Germline V gene lookup returns CDR1 SEHNR and CDR2 FQNEAQ (reference sequence). CDR3 length equals 11 residues. The V end was cut by 5 bases, the J end by 8 bases, with 9 bases between. The CDR3 DNA reads as TGTGCCAGCAGCACTACTGGGGGCTACACCTTC. Its protein product is CASSTTGGYTF.